Listed below are T cell receptor beta chains from one sample, sequenced in a study of cytomegalovirus exposure and HLA in healthy donors. The method was immunoSEQ multiplex PCR; TCRdb's version includes in-frame clones alone and lacks a portion of them. The sample gives around 120,000 clones, more than 75% of which show up once; roughly 5.3% is in the top ten. Source material: PBMCs. The receptors come from a man younger than 35 in good health and CMV-seronegative. Each CDR3 is given with its conserved first and last residue. The order of the fields is J gene, CDR3 length, V gene, clone size, D gene, CDR3 DNA, CDR3 protein. A D gene is named only where the DNA matches it firmly. Clone size is shown for a subset of rows, as once, few, many or a class of expanded clone.

J: TRBJ2-2
length: 19
V: TRBV2
size: NA
D: NA
DNA: TGTGCCAGCAGGGCCCCGGGGGTCCAGAAAGCGGGGAACACCGGGGAGCTGTTTTTT
CDR3: CASRAPGVQKAGNTGELFF

J: TRBJ1-2
length: 14
V: TRBV6-1
size: NA
D: TRBD1
DNA: TGTGCCAGCAGGCTTTTGACAGGGCTCTATGGCTACACCTTC
CDR3: CASRLLTGLYGYTF

J: TRBJ2-7
length: 16
V: TRBV6-5
size: NA
D: TRBD2
DNA: TGTGCCAGCAGTTACGCCTGGACTAGCGGCACCTACGAGCAGTACTTC
CDR3: CASSYAWTSGTYEQYF

J: TRBJ1-2
length: 14
V: TRBV7-9
size: NA
D: NA
DNA: TGTGCCAGCAATCGGGGGGGCGGAATAGATGGCTACACCTTC
CDR3: CASNRGGGIDGYTF

J: TRBJ2-5
length: 17
V: TRBV18
size: NA
D: TRBD2
DNA: TGTGCCAGCTCACCACCCGGGACTAGCGGAGATAGGGAGACCCAGTACTTC
CDR3: CASSPPGTSGDRETQYF

J: TRBJ2-7
length: 15
V: TRBV6-5
size: NA
D: NA
DNA: TGTGCCAGCAGCCCCAGGACTTCATGGGCCAACGAGCAGTACTTC
CDR3: CASSPRTSWANEQYF

J: TRBJ2-3
length: 16
V: TRBV9
size: NA
D: NA
DNA: TGTGCCAGCAGCGTAGACCATGGCGGGTTCACAGATACGCAGTATTTT
CDR3: CASSVDHGGFTDTQYF

J: TRBJ2-1
length: 17
V: TRBV6-1
size: NA
D: TRBD1
DNA: TGTGCCAGCAGTGAAGCCCGGAGTGACAGGGCCTACAATGAGCAGTTCTTC
CDR3: CASSEARSDRAYNEQFF

J: TRBJ1-2
length: 15
V: TRBV5-1
size: NA
D: NA
DNA: TGCGCCAGCAGCCCTCCTTCAGGGGCTAACTATGGCTACACCTTC
CDR3: CASSPPSGANYGYTF

J: TRBJ2-3
length: 15
V: TRBV6-5
size: NA
D: TRBD2
DNA: TGTGCCAGCAGTTACTCGCGGGGGGCCACAGATACGCAGTATTTT
CDR3: CASSYSRGATDTQYF

J: TRBJ1-6
length: 15
V: TRBV6-1
size: NA
D: TRBD1
DNA: TGTGCCAGCAGGGACAGGGGATCTTTTAATTCACCCCTCCACTTT
CDR3: CASRDRGSFNSPLHF

J: TRBJ2-3
length: 16
V: TRBV5-1
size: NA
D: TRBD2
DNA: TGCGCCAGCAGCGGGGGACTAGCGGGATTGTCAGATACGCAGTATTTT
CDR3: CASSGGLAGLSDTQYF

J: TRBJ2-1
length: 16
V: TRBV15
size: NA
D: TRBD2
DNA: TGTGCCACCAGCAGAGAGCTAGCGGGGGCCCTATCTGAGCAGTTCTTC
CDR3: CATSRELAGALSEQFF

J: TRBJ1-6
length: 15
V: TRBV10-2
size: NA
D: NA
DNA: TGCGCCAGCAGTGGCCAGGTTGGTGTACAGTCACCCCTCCACTTT
CDR3: CASSGQVGVQSPLHF

J: TRBJ2-7
length: 14
V: TRBV5-6
size: NA
D: TRBD1
DNA: TGTGCCAGCAGCTTAGGGGACAGAGCCTACGAGCAGTACTTC
CDR3: CASSLGDRAYEQYF

J: TRBJ1-4
length: 15
V: TRBV9
size: NA
D: NA
DNA: TGTGCCAGCAGCGTAGATGAAGGTCAGCGTGAAAAACTGTTTTTT
CDR3: CASSVDEGQREKLFF

J: TRBJ1-2
length: 14
V: TRBV2
size: NA
D: TRBD1
DNA: TGTGCCAGCAGTGAAGCGGGACAGAACTATGGCTACACCTTC
CDR3: CASSEAGQNYGYTF

J: TRBJ2-3
length: 15
V: TRBV6-5
size: once
D: TRBD2
DNA: TGTGCCAGCAGTTACGAAGCGGGGGGGCCAGATACGCAGTATTTT
CDR3: CASSYEAGGPDTQYF

J: TRBJ1-1
length: 14
V: TRBV5-1
size: NA
D: TRBD1
DNA: TGCGCCAGTTCCCCGCAGGGGGCGGGTACTGAAGCTTTCTTT
CDR3: CASSPQGAGTEAFF

J: TRBJ1-1
length: 12
V: TRBV2
size: few
D: NA
DNA: TGTGCCAGCAGCTTTAGAGAAAATGAAGCTTTCTTT
CDR3: CASSFRENEAFF

J: TRBJ2-7
length: 14
V: TRBV6-5
size: few
D: TRBD2
DNA: TGTGCCAGCAGTATAGCGGGAGGGCCCCACGAGCAGTACTTC
CDR3: CASSIAGGPHEQYF

J: TRBJ2-7
length: 16
V: TRBV7-8
size: NA
D: TRBD2
DNA: TGTGCCAGCAGCTCCGCCGGCGGGGGGAGGGTTTACGAGCAGTACTTC
CDR3: CASSSAGGGRVYEQYF

J: TRBJ2-3
length: 13
V: TRBV11-2
size: NA
D: NA
DNA: TGTGCCAGCAGCTTAGGGACAACAGATACGCAGTATTTT
CDR3: CASSLGTTDTQYF

J: TRBJ2-1
length: 15
V: TRBV5-4
size: NA
D: TRBD2
DNA: TGTGCCAGCAGCTCCGGGACTAGCTTTTTCAATGAGCAGTTCTTC
CDR3: CASSSGTSFFNEQFF

J: TRBJ2-1
length: 14
V: TRBV7-9
size: NA
D: NA
DNA: TGTGCCAGCAGCTCGCTGAGCTCCTACAATGAGCAGTTCTTC
CDR3: CASSSLSSYNEQFF

J: TRBJ1-1
length: 13
V: TRBV5-6
size: NA
D: NA
DNA: TGTGCCAGCAGCGTAGGGGCAGGAACTGAAGCTTTCTTT
CDR3: CASSVGAGTEAFF

J: TRBJ2-7
length: 16
V: TRBV2
size: NA
D: NA
DNA: TGTGCCAGCAGTGAACAGCAAACGGGTACCTTCTACGAGCAGTACTTC
CDR3: CASSEQQTGTFYEQYF

J: TRBJ1-2
length: 14
V: TRBV5-1
size: NA
D: TRBD1
DNA: TGCGCCAGCAGCGTCACAGCAGGGGGGTATGGCTACACCTTC
CDR3: CASSVTAGGYGYTF

J: TRBJ1-1
length: 12
V: TRBV30
size: NA
D: NA
DNA: TGTGCCTGGAGAGGGGAGAACACTGAAGCTTTCTTT
CDR3: CAWRGENTEAFF

J: TRBJ2-7
length: 12
V: TRBV19
size: NA
D: NA
DNA: TGTGCCAGTAGTATATCAGGGGTCGAGCAGTACTTC
CDR3: CASSISGVEQYF

J: TRBJ1-2
length: 12
V: TRBV6-1
size: few
D: NA
DNA: TGTGCCAGCAGTGAAGGTAGCTATGGCTACACCTTC
CDR3: CASSEGSYGYTF

J: TRBJ1-1
length: 16
V: TRBV27
size: NA
D: NA
DNA: TGTGCCAGCAGTTTAATTTGGCAGGGAACAAACACTGAAGCTTTCTTT
CDR3: CASSLIWQGTNTEAFF

J: TRBJ1-5
length: 14
V: TRBV10-2
size: NA
D: TRBD1
DNA: TGCGCCAGCAGCGCTGACAGGGAAGGTCAGCCCCAGCATTTT
CDR3: CASSADREGQPQHF

J: TRBJ1-5
length: 14
V: TRBV2
size: once
D: NA
DNA: TGTGCCAGCAGTGACAGGGGCAGCGGTCAGCCCCAGCATTTT
CDR3: CASSDRGSGQPQHF

J: TRBJ2-7
length: 13
V: TRBV5-1
size: NA
D: TRBD2
DNA: TGCGCCAGCAGCTTGGTTCTAGCGGACGAGCAGTACTTC
CDR3: CASSLVLADEQYF

J: TRBJ2-1
length: 16
V: TRBV19
size: NA
D: TRBD2
DNA: TGTGCCAGTAGTATAAAGGGCGGGGGCTCCTACAATGAGCAGTTCTTC
CDR3: CASSIKGGGSYNEQFF

J: TRBJ2-7
length: 12
V: TRBV5-6
size: NA
D: NA
DNA: TGTGCCAGCAGCTTGGAGGGGGTCGAGCAGTACTTC
CDR3: CASSLEGVEQYF

J: TRBJ1-1
length: 15
V: TRBV5-6
size: NA
D: TRBD1
DNA: TGTGCCAGCAGCTTGTGGGCCAGGGGGGAGACTGAAGCTTTCTTT
CDR3: CASSLWARGETEAFF

J: TRBJ2-2
length: 15
V: TRBV30
size: once
D: TRBD1
DNA: TGTGCCTACTCTCCGGGACAGGCCAACACCGGGGAGCTGTTTTTT
CDR3: CAYSPGQANTGELFF

J: TRBJ1-1
length: 15
V: TRBV5-1
size: NA
D: TRBD1
DNA: TGCGCCAGCAGGCGGGACAGCACTATTCGGGCTGAAGCTTTCTTT
CDR3: CASRRDSTIRAEAFF

J: TRBJ2-1
length: 16
V: TRBV15
size: once
D: NA
DNA: TGTGCCACCAGCAGAGGGACAAGGGCCCTCCCCGATGAGCAGTTCTTC
CDR3: CATSRGTRALPDEQFF

J: TRBJ1-6
length: 14
V: TRBV27
size: NA
D: NA
DNA: TGTGCCACCCTCCAGGGATCCTATAATTCACCCCTCCACTTT
CDR3: CATLQGSYNSPLHF

J: TRBJ2-1
length: 13
V: TRBV10-2
size: few
D: NA
DNA: TGCGCCAGCAGTGAGTCAGGGGCCAATGAGCAGTTCTTC
CDR3: CASSESGANEQFF

J: TRBJ1-5
length: 20
V: TRBV21-1
size: NA
D: NA
DNA: TGTGCCAGCAGCAAAGGAGTCAAGTTTCACCGGCGGTTGAGCAATCAGCCCCAGCATTTT
CDR3: CASSKGVKFHRRLSNQPQHF

J: TRBJ1-1
length: 15
V: TRBV12-5
size: NA
D: TRBD1
DNA: TGTGCTAGTGGTTCACCATTGGACAGGGTGCATGAAGCTTTCTTT
CDR3: CASGSPLDRVHEAFF

J: TRBJ1-4
length: 15
V: TRBV25-1
size: NA
D: NA
DNA: TGTGCCAGCAGGGAGACCGGGGCAACTAATGAAAAACTGTTTTTT
CDR3: CASRETGATNEKLFF

J: TRBJ2-1
length: 15
V: TRBV5-1
size: NA
D: TRBD2
DNA: TGCGCCAGCAGCTCGGGACTAGCGTGGGACAATGAGCAGTTCTTC
CDR3: CASSSGLAWDNEQFF

J: TRBJ1-4
length: 14
V: TRBV9
size: NA
D: NA
DNA: TGTGCCAGCAGCGAAGAGGCAACTAATGAAAAACTGTTTTTT
CDR3: CASSEEATNEKLFF

J: TRBJ2-2
length: 14
V: TRBV6-1
size: NA
D: NA
DNA: TGTGCCAGCAGTGCCCCGGGTCCTCCCTTCGAGCTGTTTTTT
CDR3: CASSAPGPPFELFF

J: TRBJ1-5
length: 14
V: TRBV7-9
size: NA
D: NA
DNA: TGTGCCAGCAGCTTAGGGGGGCCCTATCAGCCCCAGCATTTT
CDR3: CASSLGGPYQPQHF

J: TRBJ2-6
length: 20
V: TRBV6-1
size: NA
D: NA
DNA: TGTGCCAGCAGTGAAGTATTGTCGGGGATTCGAACCTCTGGGGCCAACGTCCTGACTTTC
CDR3: CASSEVLSGIRTSGANVLTF

J: TRBJ2-1
length: 13
V: TRBV19
size: NA
D: TRBD2
DNA: TGTGCCAGTGGAGCGGGGGGCTACAATGAGCAGTTCTTC
CDR3: CASGAGGYNEQFF